The 25 T cell receptor beta chains reported below all come from one sample, sequenced in a study of cytomegalovirus exposure and HLA in healthy donors. Primers included in the PCR were 60 Vbeta and 13 Jbeta primers. The table came from immunoSEQ multiplex PCR; TCRdb's copy has only in-frame clones and leaves some out. The data show 54,000 or so clones, 45% to 70% seen once. The material sequenced was PBMCs. The receptors shown here come from a human donor in good health.

The J gene is TRBJ1-5, the V gene TRBV6-6; D is possibly TRBD1 (6 bases). This CDR3 is built from 14 residues. V shed 6 bases and J shed 7 bases, with 16 bases lying between them. Germline CDR1 and CDR2: MNHNY and SVGAGI (reference sequence). CDR3 loop: CASSPNREGQPQHF. The DNA of the CDR3 is TGTGCCAGCAGCCCGAACAGGGAAGGCCAGCCCCAGCATTTT.

The CDR3 region has the DNA TGTGCCAGCAGCGTAGCTAGCGGGCCTACAGATACGCAGTATTTT. Translated: CASSVASGPTDTQYF. V gene TRBV9 combines with J gene TRBJ2-3, with 8 bases matching TRBD2. This CDR3 contains 15 residues. CDR1 SGDLS and CDR2 YYNGEE come from the germline V gene. The J segment lost 3 bases and the V segment lost 0 bases, leaving 3 bases of the junction unmatched. The whole variable domain, filled in from reference TRBV9 and TRBJ2-3, reads DSGVTQTPKHLITATGQRVTLRCSPRSGDLSVYWYQQSLDQGLQFLIQYYNGEERAKGNILERFSAQQFPDLHSELNLSSLELGDSALYFCASSVASGPTDTQYFGPGTRLTVL.

The rearrangement uses TRBV30 and TRBJ1-4; maybe TRBD1 (5 bases). Between the trimmed V and J ends, which lost 3 bases and 8 bases, there was a span of 19 bases. Looked up from germline, CDR1 is GTSNPN and CDR2 is SVGIG (reference sequence). The CDR3 consists of 15 residues. CDR3 in amino acids: CAWSDRLGRAEKLFF. CDR3 in DNA: TGTGCCTGGAGCGACCGTCTGGGCAGGGCGGAAAAACTGTTTTTT. The full variable domain, in which reference TRBV30 and TRBJ1-4 provide the parts outside the CDR3, is SQTIHQWPATLVQPVGSPLSLECTVEGTSNPNLYWYRQAAGRGLQLLFYSVGIGQISSEVPQNLSASRPQDRQFILSSKKLLLSDSGFYLCAWSDRLGRAEKLFFGSGTQLSVL.

The V gene is TRBV30, the J gene TRBJ1-5; D may be TRBD1 (5 bases). CDR1 is GTSNPN, CDR2 SVGIG, per germline (reference sequence). The CDR3 loop spans 17 amino acids. The germline V and J ends were trimmed by 1 base and 11 bases, with 27 bases remaining between them. CDR3 amino acids: CAWSGDPNRSPGGTQHF. DNA of the CDR3: TGTGCCTGGAGTGGAGACCCAAACAGGTCCCCCGGGGGGACCCAGCATTTT.

This chain links TRBV5-8 with TRBJ1-1, with TRBD1 identical over 10 bases. CDR1 is SGHTS and CDR2 is YDEGEE in the germline V gene. J lost 3 bases, V lost 4 bases, and 6 bases had no gene match. The CDR3 consists of 15 residues. The CDR3 loop reads CASSPGTGVDTEAFF. The CDR3 DNA reads as TGTGCCAGCAGCCCTGGGACAGGGGTCGACACTGAAGCTTTCTTT.

The V gene is TRBV27, the J gene TRBJ1-2; D uncertain. V was trimmed by 3 bases and J by 2 bases, leaving 7 bases between them. The CDR3 has 13 residues. CDR1 and CDR2 from the germline V gene are MNHEY and SMNVEV (reference sequence). The CDR3 sequence is CASSFRGNYGYTF. DNA of the CDR3: TGTGCCAGCAGTTTTAGAGGGAACTATGGCTACACCTTC.

This chain connects TRBV13 to TRBJ2-7; weak D call: TRBD1 (5 bases). Germline assignment: CDR1 PRHDT and CDR2 FYEKMQ (reference sequence). The CDR3 sequence is 15 residues long. V was trimmed by 5 bases and J by 5 bases, leaving 19 bases between them. The CDR3 region has the DNA TGTGCCAGCAGCGGCAGGGCGCACCGGTCCCACGAGCAGTACTTC. As protein: CASSGRAHRSHEQYF.

The CDR3 sequence is CASSYYPYSLYEQYF. CDR3 bases: TGTGCCAGCAGTTACTATCCGTACAGCCTCTACGAGCAGTACTTC. The chain joins TRBV6-5 to TRBJ2-5; D not certain. The J call may be incorrect, as the DNA end agrees better with TRBJ2-7. CDR3 length equals 15 residues. Germline V gene sequence: CDR1 MNHEY, CDR2 SVGAGI.

This clone was picked up a small number of times. Distinct nucleotide sequences in the sample also encode this CDR3. The chain joins TRBV6-6 to TRBJ2-1, with 8 bases lining up with TRBD2. The germline V gene encodes CDR1 MNHNY and CDR2 SVGAGI (reference sequence). CDR3 length: 14 amino acids. The J segment lost 7 bases and the V segment lost 10 bases, leaving 12 bases of the junction unmatched. Here the CDR3 DNA reads TGTGCCACGGGAGCGGGCGGGGGGCGGAATGAGCAGTTCTTC. It specifies CATGAGGGRNEQFF.

This clone is classed as medium-sized (0.01 to 0.1%). The J gene is TRBJ2-6, the V gene TRBV2; the D gene is possibly TRBD1 (5 bases). The CDR3 has 15 residues. The germline V gene encodes CDR1 SNHLY and CDR2 FYNNEI. The V and J ends lost 1 base and 2 bases respectively, with 6 bases between them. DNA of the CDR3: TGTGCCAGCAGTGAAGGGGGCGCTGGGGCCAACGTCCTGACTTTC. Its translation: CASSEGGAGANVLTF.

The chain recombines TRBV4-2 with TRBJ2-1, with D perhaps matching TRBD2 (5 bases). The V gene's germline CDR1 is LGHNA and CDR2 YNFKEQ. V was cut by 3 bases and J by 4 bases, with 13 bases left in between. The CDR3 is made up of 15 amino acids. DNA for the CDR3: TGTGCCAGCAGCCACGGATCCGGACTTTACAATGAGCAGTTCTTC. Its translation is CASSHGSGLYNEQFF.

This chain uses TRBV7-9 with TRBJ1-4, with D possibly matching TRBD1 (5 bases). Deletions cut 0 bases from V and 8 bases from J, with 10 bases between. Germline V gives CDR1 SEHNR, CDR2 FQNEAQ (reference sequence). The CDR3 consists of 14 residues. CDR3 DNA sequence: TGTGCCAGCAGCTTAGCGGCAGGGAACGAAAAACTGTTTTTT. It encodes CASSLAAGNEKLFF.

This clone was seen ten or more times. The chain is built from TRBV2 and TRBJ1-6; D is unclear. The germline V and J ends were trimmed by 6 bases and 10 bases, with 7 bases remaining between them. Germline CDR1 SNHLY, CDR2 FYNNEI. CDR3 length equals 11 residues. The CDR3 DNA reads as TGTGCCAGCAGCGAGACATCACCCCTCCACTTT. It yields the protein CASSETSPLHF.

This chain connects TRBV19 to TRBJ1-5, with D perhaps matching TRBD1 (6 bases). The CDR3 is 18 residues long. Germline lookup yields CDR1 LNHDA and CDR2 SQIVND (reference sequence). V shed 7 bases and J shed 0 bases, with 22 bases lying between them. This chain's CDR3 is CASMRKSSQGYSNQPQHF. The DNA for the CDR3 is TGTGCCAGTATGAGGAAGTCCTCACAGGGTTATAGCAATCAGCCCCAGCATTTT.

This clone was observed a single time. The V gene is TRBV9, the J gene TRBJ2-3; 9 nucleotides align to TRBD2. The CDR3 loop spans 17 amino acids. V gave up 4 bases and J gave up 1 base; unmatched junction bases: 10. Germline assignment: CDR1 SGDLS and CDR2 YYNGEE. CDR3 DNA sequence: TGTGCCAGCAGCTCGCCTTCGCGGGGGGGCCGCACAGATACGCAGTATTTT. The encoded protein is CASSSPSRGGRTDTQYF.

Only a few counts were recorded for this clone. This sequence joins TRBV4-1 and TRBJ2-3, with D unclear. Deletions cut 4 bases from V and 1 base from J, with 9 bases between. Germline loops: CDR1 MGHRA, CDR2 YSYEKL. The CDR3 runs 14 residues. In nucleotides, the CDR3 is TGCGCCAGCAGCCCCTCCCTCCGCACAGATACGCAGTATTTT. Protein product: CASSPSLRTDTQYF.

The rearrangement joins TRBV19 to TRBJ1-1, with 8 bases identical to TRBD1. Looked up from germline, CDR1 is LNHDA and CDR2 is SQIVND (reference sequence). This CDR3 has 15 residues. V shed 3 bases and J 5 bases; nucleotides not matched to a gene: 8. This chain's CDR3 is CASSIPTGAMTEAFF. The CDR3 bases are TGTGCCAGTAGTATCCCGACAGGGGCAATGACTGAAGCTTTCTTT.

V gene TRBV5-3 combines with J gene TRBJ1-6, with D uncertain. TRBV5-3 belongs to the ORF category, with a function that is uncertain. The length of the CDR3 is 18 residues. Trimming cost V 0 bases and J 4 bases, with 17 bases left between them. The DNA for the CDR3 is TGTGCCAGAAGCTTGGGGAGAGATGAAAGTCCTTATAATTCACCCCTCCACTTT. This translates into CARSLGRDESPYNSPLHF.

This clone was counted only a few times. The V call is TRBV7-9, the J call TRBJ1-2; the match to TRBD1 covers 9 bases. The length of the CDR3 is 15 residues. Germline V gene sequence: CDR1 SEHNR, CDR2 FQNEAQ (reference sequence). J gave up 1 base and V 4 bases, and 4 bases lay outside the gene matches. The chain's CDR3 is CASSYTGGSNYGYTF. CDR3 in DNA: TGTGCCAGCAGCTATACAGGGGGCAGTAACTATGGCTACACCTTC. Full variable domain (rest looked up from reference TRBV7-9 and TRBJ1-2): DTGVSQNPRHKITKRGQNVTFRCDPISEHNRLYWYRQTLGQGPEFLTYFQNEAQLEKSRLLSDRFSAERPKGSFSTLEIQRTEQGDSAMYLCASSYTGGSNYGYTFGSGTRLTVV.

V is TRBV18 and J is TRBJ2-7; unclear D gene. Germline assignment: CDR1 KGHSH and CDR2 LQKENI. V was cut by 3 bases and J by 2 bases, with 5 bases left in between. The CDR3 runs 12 residues. This CDR3 reads CASSPSAYEQYF. The CDR3 region has the DNA TGTGCCAGCTCACCTTCAGCCTACGAGCAGTACTTC.

The chain employs TRBV6-1 and TRBJ2-7; no definite D call. The CDR3 loop spans 15 amino acids. V lost 4 bases, J lost 4 bases, and 17 bases lay in between. Germline V gives CDR1 MNHNS, CDR2 SASEGT. This chain's CDR3 is CASSATRYTAYEQYF. CDR3 bases: TGTGCCAGCAGTGCCACCAGGTACACCGCTTACGAGCAGTACTTC.

Worth noting for this clone: One junction end disagrees with the germline gene, perhaps due to a read error. The rearrangement joins TRBV5-6 to TRBJ1-2; the D is unclear. This CDR3 is 16 amino acids long. Per germline, CDR1 SGHDT and CDR2 YYEEEE. The CDR3 spells CASSLFLNSPSGGYPF. The CDR3 DNA reads as TGTGCCAGCAGCTTGTTTCTTAACAGTCCCTCTGGTGGCTACCCCTTC.

The chain has TRBV9 and TRBJ2-1, with 8 bases fitting TRBD1. The junction had 9 bases not matched to a gene; V was cut back by 4 bases and J by 12 bases. This CDR3 is built from 13 residues. Germline V gene lookup returns CDR1 SGDLS and CDR2 YYNGEE. CDR3 sequence reads: CASSSQGQVRQFF. The CDR3 DNA is TGTGCCAGCAGCTCCCAGGGACAGGTTCGGCAGTTCTTC. Supplemented by reference TRBV9 and TRBJ2-1, the full variable domain reads DSGVTQTPKHLITATGQRVTLRCSPRSGDLSVYWYQQSLDQGLQFLIQYYNGEERAKGNILERFSAQQFPDLHSELNLSSLELGDSALYFCASSSQGQVRQFFGPGTRLTVL.

This chain joins TRBV30 and TRBJ1-2, with D tentatively TRBD1 (6 bases). CDR1 and CDR2 (germline): GTSNPN, SVGIG (reference sequence). V was clipped by 4 bases and J by 8 bases, with 17 bases between them. The CDR3 extends over 13 amino acids. The CDR3 here is CAWIPGEGRGYTF. The CDR3 DNA is TGTGCCTGGATCCCAGGGGAGGGAAGAGGCTACACCTTC. The whole variable domain, filled in from reference TRBV30 and TRBJ1-2, reads SQTIHQWPATLVQPVGSPLSLECTVEGTSNPNLYWYRQAAGRGLQLLFYSVGIGQISSEVPQNLSASRPQDRQFILSSKKLLLSDSGFYLCAWIPGEGRGYTFGSGTRLTVV.

V usage is TRBV19 and J usage is TRBJ1-2; D perhaps matches TRBD1 (5 bases). The CDR3 is made up of 14 amino acids. CDR1 and CDR2 from the germline V gene are LNHDA and SQIVND (reference sequence). V was pared by 1 base and J by 5 bases, with 11 bases between. The CDR3 DNA follows: TGTGCCAGTAGTATAGGTCCAGGGCTATATGGCTACACCTTC. This codes for CASSIGPGLYGYTF.